This note documents a single T cell receptor beta chain sequence. This clonotype was seen many times. The antigen this receptor binds is unknown. Base-call qualities are not available, and no considerably larger clone is one nucleotide away. The data are from a study of T cell repertoires in cytomegalovirus infection (dated by TCRdb to the late 2010s). Background for the entire study: Alongside well-studied HLA-B-restricted epitopes, the peptide stimulations were aimed at recently identified HLA-C-restricted CMV epitopes, whose presentation resists viral immunomodulation. Donor HLA type was relevant to the analysis, as public TCR beta signatures indicated carriage of CMV infection together with the matching HLA type.

CDR1 and CDR2, per the germline V gene, are MNHEY and SVGEGT. V is cut by 7 bases and J by 3 bases, and the space between the germline ends is 16 bases. The CDR3 sequence holds 14 residues, the cysteine and phenylalanine included. Only the CDR3 DNA is retained, 42 bases long and in frame from the first base. The study at large found these results: The ex vivo response was dominated by HLA-C-restricted CMV-specific TCR beta clonotypes, which also provided the single most frequent clonotype in two of eight donors. Carriers of CMV infection plus the relevant HLA type were discriminated by the cumulative frequency of public TCR beta family members in the study cohort and in an independent roughly 370-donor cohort.

The treatment or condition label of this sample denotes: in vitro stimulation with specific CMV peptide epitopes to enrich CMV-specific T cells. The sample was run on an Illumina HiSeq 1500. TCRdb passed the public sequencing reads through fastp at Q25 and MiXCR, retaining productive beta sequences. Under each unique CDR3 protein, matching rows form one entry showing the most common genes and DNA. The sample table shows more than 55,000 distinct CDR3 sequences, and 20% are seen once. Of the sample, roughly two thirds is held by the ten largest clones. The clonotype comes from a human donor in good health (CMV status not recorded). Some clones in this sample may be carry-over from other donors' samples. Recombination linked TRBV6-2 or TRBV6-3 to TRBJ2-7, with no confidently assigned D gene. Here the sequenced sample was CD8+ T cells from cultured PBMCs, taken from culture after CMV antigen stimulation. The sequenced DNA is TGTGCCAGCACCTCCCCCGGGCAGCTCTACGAGCAGTACTTC. Translated, this gives CASTSPGQLYEQYF.